Listed below are T cell receptor beta chains from one sample, sequenced in a study of blood T cell repertoires in COVID-19. Assay: immunoSEQ multiplex PCR; the TCRdb copy retains only in-frame clones and omits some. Of 180,000 or so clones listed, approximately 90% were seen once; the top ten hold about 4%. The source material was peripheral blood. Every receptor here comes from a man younger than 35 with active or convalescent COVID-19. Each CDR3 is given with its conserved first and last residue. The order of the fields is J gene, D gene, V gene, clone size, CDR3 protein, CDR3 DNA. The D gene is left open where the match is weak. Expanded clones are given a class, and other clones once, few, many or no size at all.

J gene: TRBJ2-1
D gene: TRBD1
V gene: TRBV10-3
clone size: once
CDR3 protein: CASRWTGGYNEQFF
CDR3 DNA: TGTGCCAGCAGATGGACAGGGGGCTACAATGAGCAGTTCTTC

J gene: TRBJ1-3
D gene: .
V gene: TRBV18
clone size: .
CDR3 protein: CASSPGESSGNTIYF
CDR3 DNA: TGTGCCAGCTCACCGGGCGAGAGCTCTGGAAACACCATATATTTT

J gene: TRBJ1-2
D gene: .
V gene: TRBV6-5
clone size: .
CDR3 protein: CASSLTGIYGYTF
CDR3 DNA: TGTGCCAGCAGTCTGACAGGCATATATGGCTACACCTTC

J gene: TRBJ1-5
D gene: .
V gene: TRBV10-3
clone size: once
CDR3 protein: CAISGEVGQPQHF
CDR3 DNA: TGTGCCATCAGTGGGGAGGTTGGTCAGCCCCAGCATTTT

J gene: TRBJ2-1
D gene: TRBD2
V gene: TRBV6-5
clone size: .
CDR3 protein: CASSYGPSGSYNEQFF
CDR3 DNA: TGTGCCAGCAGTTACGGTCCTAGCGGGTCATACAATGAGCAGTTCTTC

J gene: TRBJ1-1
D gene: .
V gene: TRBV6-5
clone size: .
CDR3 protein: CASRTGDMNTEAFF
CDR3 DNA: TGTGCCAGCAGGACAGGAGACATGAACACTGAAGCTTTCTTT

J gene: TRBJ1-5
D gene: .
V gene: TRBV19
clone size: .
CDR3 protein: CASSIDREGDTPQHF
CDR3 DNA: TGTGCCAGTAGTATAGACAGGGAAGGGGATACGCCCCAGCATTTT

J gene: TRBJ2-3
D gene: TRBD2
V gene: TRBV24-1
clone size: .
CDR3 protein: CATSDTNLLAGNTDTQYF
CDR3 DNA: TGTGCCACCAGTGACACCAACTTACTAGCGGGGAACACAGATACGCAGTATTTT

J gene: TRBJ1-2
D gene: .
V gene: TRBV28
clone size: .
CDR3 protein: CASSEGYGYTF
CDR3 DNA: TGTGCCAGCTCTGAGGGCTATGGCTACACCTTC

J gene: TRBJ1-5
D gene: TRBD1
V gene: TRBV11-2
clone size: .
CDR3 protein: CASSLLGQGSNQPQHF
CDR3 DNA: TGTGCCAGCAGCTTATTGGGACAGGGTAGCAATCAGCCCCAGCATTTT

J gene: TRBJ2-1
D gene: TRBD2
V gene: TRBV7-8
clone size: .
CDR3 protein: CASSPPGVGRALYNEQFF
CDR3 DNA: TGTGCCAGCAGCCCCCCTGGGGTCGGGAGGGCCCTCTACAATGAGCAGTTCTTC

J gene: TRBJ1-5
D gene: TRBD1
V gene: TRBV24-1
clone size: .
CDR3 protein: CATSEQGPQPQHF
CDR3 DNA: TGTGCCACCAGTGAACAGGGGCCTCAGCCCCAGCATTTT

J gene: TRBJ1-1
D gene: .
V gene: TRBV2
clone size: once
CDR3 protein: CASSEDGGEAFF
CDR3 DNA: TGTGCCAGCAGTGAAGACGGTGGTGAAGCTTTCTTT

J gene: TRBJ2-3
D gene: .
V gene: TRBV3-1/TRBV3-2
clone size: .
CDR3 protein: CASSHWGVGTDTQYF
CDR3 DNA: TGTGCCAGCAGCCACTGGGGGGTTGGTACAGATACGCAGTATTTT

J gene: TRBJ2-5
D gene: .
V gene: TRBV7-9
clone size: once
CDR3 protein: CASSLSQAQETQYF
CDR3 DNA: TGTGCCAGCAGCTTAAGTCAGGCCCAAGAGACCCAGTACTTC

J gene: TRBJ1-6
D gene: .
V gene: TRBV9
clone size: few
CDR3 protein: CASSANRESPLHF
CDR3 DNA: TGTGCCAGCAGCGCGAACAGAGAATCACCCCTCCACTTT

J gene: TRBJ1-1
D gene: TRBD1
V gene: TRBV7-2
clone size: .
CDR3 protein: CASSFDRGDTEAFF
CDR3 DNA: TGTGCCAGCAGCTTCGACAGGGGGGACACTGAAGCTTTCTTT

J gene: TRBJ1-1
D gene: TRBD1
V gene: TRBV2
clone size: .
CDR3 protein: CARTGSGTEAFF
CDR3 DNA: TGTGCCAGGACAGGGAGTGGCACTGAAGCTTTCTTT

J gene: TRBJ2-1
D gene: TRBD2
V gene: TRBV7-2
clone size: .
CDR3 protein: CASSLAGGPYNEQFF
CDR3 DNA: TGTGCCAGCAGCTTAGCGGGAGGGCCCTACAATGAGCAGTTCTTC

J gene: TRBJ2-5
D gene: .
V gene: TRBV24-1
clone size: .
CDR3 protein: CATSEPTGMEETQYF
CDR3 DNA: TGTGCCACCAGTGAACCAACAGGGATGGAAGAGACCCAGTACTTC

J gene: TRBJ2-1
D gene: TRBD2
V gene: TRBV25-1
clone size: .
CDR3 protein: CASSDRELAAYNEQFF
CDR3 DNA: TGTGCCAGCAGTGACAGAGAACTAGCGGCCTACAATGAGCAGTTCTTC

J gene: TRBJ1-6
D gene: TRBD1
V gene: TRBV4-2
clone size: .
CDR3 protein: CASSQARRTGLNSPLHF
CDR3 DNA: TGTGCCAGCAGTCAAGCCCGACGGACAGGCTTAAATTCACCCCTCCACTTT

J gene: TRBJ1-4
D gene: TRBD1
V gene: TRBV28
clone size: .
CDR3 protein: CASSPRTGLFF
CDR3 DNA: TGTGCCAGCAGCCCAAGGACAGGCTTGTTTTTT

J gene: TRBJ1-2
D gene: TRBD1
V gene: TRBV6-2/TRBV6-3
clone size: .
CDR3 protein: CASSYSRGQGGGYTF
CDR3 DNA: TGTGCCAGCAGTTACTCAAGGGGACAGGGAGGCGGCTACACCTTC

J gene: TRBJ1-2
D gene: .
V gene: TRBV3-1/TRBV3-2
clone size: .
CDR3 protein: CASSQGAGTLNYGYTF
CDR3 DNA: TGTGCCAGCAGCCAAGGGGCCGGGACTCTTAACTATGGCTACACCTTC

J gene: TRBJ2-2
D gene: .
V gene: TRBV2
clone size: .
CDR3 protein: CASKQGSNTGELFF
CDR3 DNA: TGTGCCAGCAAACAGGGATCGAACACCGGGGAGCTGTTTTTT

J gene: TRBJ2-7
D gene: .
V gene: TRBV9
clone size: .
CDR3 protein: CASSVMPGRSYEQYF
CDR3 DNA: TGTGCCAGCAGCGTAATGCCAGGGCGCTCCTACGAGCAGTACTTC

J gene: TRBJ1-3
D gene: .
V gene: TRBV4-1
clone size: medium-sized
CDR3 protein: CASSQDPGDGNTIYF
CDR3 DNA: TGCGCCAGCAGCCAAGATCCAGGGGATGGAAACACCATATATTTT

J gene: TRBJ1-2
D gene: TRBD1
V gene: TRBV6-5
clone size: .
CDR3 protein: CASRRQGAPNYGYTF
CDR3 DNA: TGTGCCAGCAGACGACAGGGAGCTCCTAACTATGGCTACACCTTC

J gene: TRBJ2-3
D gene: .
V gene: TRBV10-3
clone size: .
CDR3 protein: CAISGTSPVTDTQYF
CDR3 DNA: TGTGCCATCAGCGGGACTTCCCCTGTCACAGATACGCAGTATTTT

J gene: TRBJ2-7
D gene: TRBD2
V gene: TRBV5-1
clone size: .
CDR3 protein: CASSLVGGGYEQYF
CDR3 DNA: TGCGCCAGCAGCTTGGTTGGCGGGGGGTACGAGCAGTACTTC

J gene: TRBJ2-2
D gene: TRBD2
V gene: TRBV4-2
clone size: .
CDR3 protein: CASSPTSGDTGELFF
CDR3 DNA: TGTGCCAGCAGCCCGACTAGCGGGGACACCGGGGAGCTGTTTTTT

J gene: TRBJ2-7
D gene: .
V gene: TRBV3-1/TRBV3-2
clone size: .
CDR3 protein: CASSPTELGYEQYF
CDR3 DNA: TGTGCCAGCAGCCCGACGGAGCTGGGCTACGAGCAGTACTTC

J gene: TRBJ1-2
D gene: .
V gene: TRBV30
clone size: .
CDR3 protein: CAWNQGIYGYTF
CDR3 DNA: TGTGCCTGGAACCAGGGGATTTACGGCTACACCTTC

J gene: TRBJ1-1
D gene: .
V gene: TRBV7-2
clone size: once
CDR3 protein: CASSSGTSNMNTEAFF
CDR3 DNA: TGTGCCAGCAGCTCCGGGACATCAAATATGAACACTGAAGCTTTCTTT

J gene: TRBJ2-1
D gene: TRBD2
V gene: TRBV6-6
clone size: .
CDR3 protein: CASSEREYNEQFF
CDR3 DNA: TGTGCCAGCAGCGAGCGGGAATACAATGAGCAGTTCTTC